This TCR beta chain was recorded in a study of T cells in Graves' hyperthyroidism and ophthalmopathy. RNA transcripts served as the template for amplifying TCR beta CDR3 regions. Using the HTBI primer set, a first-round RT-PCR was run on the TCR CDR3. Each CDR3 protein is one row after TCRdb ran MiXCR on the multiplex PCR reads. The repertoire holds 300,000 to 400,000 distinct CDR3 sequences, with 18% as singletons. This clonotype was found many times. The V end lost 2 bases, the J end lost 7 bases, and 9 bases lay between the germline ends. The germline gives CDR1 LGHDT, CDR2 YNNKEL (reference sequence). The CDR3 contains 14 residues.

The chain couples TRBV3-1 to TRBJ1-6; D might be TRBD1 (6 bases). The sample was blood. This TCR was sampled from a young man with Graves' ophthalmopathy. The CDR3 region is CASSQQQGNSPLHF. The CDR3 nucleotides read TGTGCCAGCAGCCAACAGCAGGGGAATTCACCCCTCCACTTT.